This passage covers 21 T cell receptor beta chains from one sample sequenced in a study of T-cell memory formation after mild COVID-19. TCRdb re-analysed the 5' RACE reads in MiXCR, keeping a single row per CDR3 protein. The data show some 410,000 distinct CDR3 sequences, with around 22% seen just once and about an eighth held by the top ten. Sequences were obtained from PBMCs or a T cell subset sorted from them (not recorded which). All receptors come from an adult woman who had mild COVID-19 (a few samples of this study predate the infection). Cell type and time point are not known.

The J gene is TRBJ2-4, the V gene TRBV2; D is possibly TRBD2 (6 bases). CDR3 length equals 13 residues. From germline, CDR1 is SNHLY and CDR2 FYNNEI. The V end lost 8 bases, the J end lost 3 bases, and 11 bases lay between the germline ends. Written as DNA, the CDR3 is TGTGCCAGCTCCAGGGAGGTCAAAAACATTCAGTACTTC. Its translation: CASSREVKNIQYF.

The chain links TRBV7-9 to TRBJ1-1; D is possibly TRBD1 (5 bases). V lost 1 base to trimming and J lost 5 bases, with 14 bases between them. This CDR3 has 15 residues. Germline CDR1 SEHNR, CDR2 FQNEAQ (reference sequence). The CDR3 spells CASSLVQTRGTEAFF. In nucleotides, the CDR3 is TGTGCCAGCAGCTTAGTCCAGACCCGGGGGACTGAAGCTTTCTTT.

This chain uses TRBV9 with TRBJ2-1; possibly TRBD2 for D (6 bases). CDR1 and CDR2 (germline): SGDLS, YYNGEE. The CDR3 contains 16 residues. Trimming stripped 3 bases from V and 0 bases from J, with 13 bases between. CDR3 sequence: CASSDGGFPSYNEQFF. The DNA of the CDR3 is TGTGCCAGCAGCGACGGGGGTTTCCCCTCCTACAATGAGCAGTTCTTC.

There are a few counts of this clonotype. The rearrangement uses TRBV7-9 and TRBJ2-5; D is perhaps TRBD1 or TRBD2 (5 bases each). Germline lookup yields CDR1 SEHNR and CDR2 FQNEAQ (reference sequence). V dropped 8 bases and J dropped 2 bases, with 18 bases sitting between them. The CDR3 contains 15 residues. CDR3 DNA: TGTGCCAGCGGCGAGGGGCCGGCGGGTCAAGAGACCCAGTACTTC. It specifies CASGEGPAGQETQYF.

This chain links TRBV4-1 with TRBJ2-1; no definite D call. Between the trimmed V and J ends, which lost 2 bases and 5 bases, there was a span of 13 bases. Germline CDR1 is MGHRA and CDR2 is YSYEKL. CDR3 size: 15 residues. The CDR3 protein is CASSQSRSLNNEQFF. CDR3 sequence (DNA): TGCGCCAGCAGCCAATCCCGTAGTTTGAACAATGAGCAGTTCTTC.

This clonotype was counted only a few times. The rearrangement links TRBV24-1 to TRBJ1-1; 10 bases are shared with TRBD1. The CDR3 consists of 14 residues. Trimming at V came to 7 bases and at J to 5 bases, leaving 6 bases not matched to a gene. Germline V lookup: CDR1 KGHDR, CDR2 SFDVKD. The CDR3 nucleotides read TGTGCCACCAGAGGACAGGGGGACCTGACTGAAGCTTTCTTT. This sequence encodes CATRGQGDLTEAFF.

The chain carries TRBV7-6 and TRBJ2-6; D possibly corresponds to TRBD2 (5 bases). This CDR3 has 18 residues. Trimming left V 5 bases short and J 0 bases short, with 17 bases between. Germline V gene lookup returns CDR1 SGHVS and CDR2 FNYEAQ. For the CDR3, the DNA is TGTGCCAGCAGCCCAGGTCTAGGACTTTCCTCTGGGGCCAACGTCCTGACTTTC. This codes for CASSPGLGLSSGANVLTF.

This sequence joins TRBV6-2 or TRBV6-3 and TRBJ2-3; the match to TRBD2 covers 8 bases. The CDR3 covers 12 residues. V lost 2 bases and J lost 11; bases outside the gene matches: 3. Per the germline V gene, CDR1 is MNHEY and CDR2 is SVGEGT. The CDR3 reads CASSYGTRRQYF. The CDR3 DNA reads TGTGCCAGCAGTTACGGGACTAGAAGGCAGTATTTT.

DNA of the CDR3: TGTGCCAGCAGCTCACTACACCTGACAGAGTTGAACACTGAAGCTTTCTTT. This encodes CASSSLHLTELNTEAFF. V usage is TRBV11-3 and J usage is TRBJ1-1; the D gene is possibly TRBD1 (5 bases). Trimming removed 4 bases from V and 0 bases from J, with 18 bases in between. This CDR3 has 17 residues. The V gene's germline CDR1 is SGHNT and CDR2 YENEEA.

This clonotype appeared once. The V gene is TRBV12-3 or TRBV12-4, the J gene TRBJ2-2; perhaps TRBD2 as D (6 bases). This CDR3 contains 15 residues. With 8 bases removed from V and 2 bases from J, the gap between germline ends came to 15 bases. The CDR3 loop reads CASGVAGSNTGELFF. In DNA form, the CDR3 reads TGTGCCAGCGGGGTGGCGGGGTCCAACACCGGGGAGCTGTTTTTT.

This clonotype was seen a single time. The chain recombines TRBV9 with TRBJ2-3; D perhaps matches TRBD1 (6 bases). This CDR3 spans 15 amino acids. The V gene lost 0 bases and the J gene lost 1 base, with 9 bases spanning the gap. Germline CDR1 and CDR2: SGDLS and YYNGEE. The CDR3 reads CASSVGQAGTDTQYF. CDR3 DNA sequence: TGTGCCAGCAGCGTAGGACAGGCGGGCACAGATACGCAGTATTTT. Drawing the rest from reference TRBV9 and TRBJ2-3, the complete variable domain is DSGVTQTPKHLITATGQRVTLRCSPRSGDLSVYWYQQSLDQGLQFLIQYYNGEERAKGNILERFSAQQFPDLHSELNLSSLELGDSALYFCASSVGQAGTDTQYFGPGTRLTVL.

The chain combines TRBV29-1 with TRBJ2-7; perhaps TRBD1 as D (7 bases). This CDR3 spans 14 amino acids. Trimming pared 7 bases from V and 1 base from J, leaving 17 bases between. The germline V gene encodes CDR1 SQVTM and CDR2 ANQGSEA. The CDR3 here is CSAIGRDSSYEQYF. CDR3 DNA sequence: TGCAGCGCCATCGGGCGGGACAGTTCCTACGAGCAGTACTTC.

The chain employs TRBV5-1 and TRBJ1-1; 7 nucleotides line up with TRBD1. The CDR3 length is 14 residues. V lost 6 bases to trimming and J lost 1 base; unmatched junction nucleotides: 6. Germline V CDR1 and CDR2: SGHRS, YFSETQ. This CDR3 reads CASKTGTENTEAFF. DNA of the CDR3: TGCGCCAGCAAAACCGGGACAGAGAACACTGAAGCTTTCTTT.

The V call is TRBV7-9, the J call TRBJ1-2; D might be TRBD1 (5 bases). This CDR3 has 13 amino acids. In germline, CDR1 is SEHNR, CDR2 FQNEAQ (reference sequence). Trimming cost V 3 bases and J 5 bases, with 10 bases left between them. DNA of the CDR3: TGTGCCAGCAGCTTGACCGGGACTTATGGCTACACCTTC. Its protein is CASSLTGTYGYTF.

The genes are TRBV4-1 and TRBJ1-2; no clear D. Germline V gene sequence: CDR1 MGHRA, CDR2 YSYEKL. The CDR3 contains 15 residues. With 3 bases removed from V and 1 base from J, the gap between germline ends came to 12 bases. CDR3 sequence (DNA): TGCGCCAGCAGCCAGGCCAGATGGGGTAACTATGGCTACACCTTC. Translated, it gives CASSQARWGNYGYTF.

The chain is built from TRBV19 and TRBJ1-5; D is unresolved. Trimming removed 6 bases at V and 4 bases at J, with 16 bases between. This CDR3 spans 15 amino acids. CDR1 and CDR2 (germline): LNHDA, SQIVND (reference sequence). CDR3 region: CASSGGRGSNQPQHF. The CDR3 nucleotides are TGTGCCAGTAGCGGAGGGCGGGGTAGTAATCAGCCCCAGCATTTT.

The chain recombines TRBV7-9 with TRBJ1-2; perhaps TRBD1 as D (6 bases). This CDR3 region has 13 residues. Germline CDR1 is SEHNR and CDR2 is FQNEAQ (reference sequence). Trimming cost V 4 bases and J 4 bases, with 10 bases left between them. CDR3 sequence reads: CASSYRAVYGYTF. Here the CDR3 DNA reads TGTGCCAGCAGCTACAGGGCTGTCTATGGCTACACCTTC.

The gene calls are TRBV29-1 and TRBJ2-1; TRBD2 matches at 7 bases. Germline assignment: CDR1 SQVTM and CDR2 ANQGSEA. J was trimmed by 4 bases and V by 4 bases; bases with no gene match: 7. This CDR3 region has 14 residues. The CDR3 loop is CSVVTSKGYNEQFF. CDR3 coding DNA: TGCAGCGTTGTGACTAGCAAGGGATACAATGAGCAGTTCTTC.

This clonotype has just a few counts. J is TRBJ2-1 and V is TRBV5-1; 10 bases fit TRBD2. The germline V gene has CDR1 SGHRS and CDR2 YFSETQ. With V trimmed by 4 bases and J by 4 bases, 8 bases remained unmatched. CDR3 size: 16 residues. CDR3: CASSKPGTSVYNEQFF. CDR3 in DNA: TGCGCCAGCAGCAAGCCCGGGACTAGCGTGTACAATGAGCAGTTCTTC.

This clonotype was recorded a few times. The V call is TRBV14, the J call TRBJ1-2; D gene unclear. The CDR3 is 14 residues long. Trimming removed 0 bases at V and 4 bases at J, with 9 bases between. The V gene's germline CDR1 is SGHDN and CDR2 FVKESK. CDR3 coding DNA: TGTGCCAGCAGCCAAGACCGACATGGCTATGGCTACACCTTC. It specifies CASSQDRHGYGYTF.

This clonotype has a handful of counts. The chain joins TRBV7-4 to TRBJ1-5; no definite D call. Germline CDR1 and CDR2: SGHVT and SQSDAQ. The CDR3 is 17 amino acids. The V end was cut by 3 bases, the J end by 2 bases, with 17 bases between. The CDR3 region has the DNA TGTGCCAGCAGCTTCCAGGACGGAACCCGGGGCAATCAGCCCCAGCATTTT. The encoded protein is CASSFQDGTRGNQPQHF. Supplemented by reference TRBV7-4 and TRBJ1-5, the full variable domain reads GAGVSQSPRYKVAKRGRDVALRCDSISGHVTLYWYRQTLGQGSEVLTYSQSDAQRDKSGRPSGRFSAERPERSVSTLKIQRTEQGDSAVYLCASSFQDGTRGNQPQHFGDGTRLSIL.